A selection of T cell receptor beta chains follows, all from one sample in a study of blood T cell repertoires in COVID-19. Sequencing used immunoSEQ multiplex PCR; TCRdb keeps in-frame clones, though not all of them. Of approximately 250,000 clones listed, more than 80% were seen once; the top ten hold about 2.2%. What was sequenced was peripheral blood. Every receptor here comes from a young man who had recovered from COVID-19. Each CDR3 is given with its conserved first and last residue. D genes are given only for firm matches. The listing skips clone size in some rows; elsewhere it reads once, few, many or a size class.

clone size	V gene	J gene	D gene	CDR3 protein	CDR3 DNA
.	TRBV5-4	TRBJ2-3	TRBD2	CASSSGLAGGVTDTQYF	TGTGCCAGCAGTTCTGGACTAGCGGGGGGGGTCACAGATACGCAGTATTTT
.	TRBV19	TRBJ2-5	.	CASSYREQTQYF	TGTGCCAGTAGTTACAGGGAACAGACCCAGTACTTC
.	TRBV19	TRBJ1-5	.	CASSIGGLGGWGNQPQHF	TGTGCCAGTAGTATTGGTGGGCTCGGGGGTTGGGGCAATCAGCCCCAGCATTTT
.	TRBV6-1	TRBJ1-2	.	CASSEGRGLYGYTF	TGTGCCAGCAGTGAGGGGAGGGGACTCTATGGCTACACCTTC
many	TRBV18	TRBJ1-6	TRBD1	CASSPSLDRASSPLHF	TGTGCCAGCTCCCCGAGTCTGGACAGGGCAAGTTCACCCCTCCACTTT
.	TRBV5-1	TRBJ1-3	.	CASSLDRAGGNTIYF	TGCGCCAGCAGCTTGGATCGGGCAGGGGGAAACACCATATATTTT
.	TRBV19	TRBJ2-1	.	CASSSLFDNEQFF	TGTGCCAGTAGTTCACTTTTTGACAATGAGCAGTTCTTC
.	TRBV18	TRBJ1-2	.	CASSSGQPNYGYTF	TGTGCCAGCTCAAGTGGACAGCCTAACTATGGCTACACCTTC
.	TRBV6-5	TRBJ1-2	TRBD1	CASEISGGVYYGYTF	TGTGCCAGCGAAATTTCAGGGGGCGTGTACTATGGCTACACCTTC
.	TRBV19	TRBJ1-6	.	CASSDGRGNSPLHF	TGTGCCAGTAGTGATGGTCGCGGCAATTCACCCCTCCACTTT
.	TRBV11-2	TRBJ1-3	.	CASSLWREAPSGNTIYF	TGTGCCAGCAGCTTGTGGAGAGAGGCCCCCTCTGGAAACACCATATATTTT
.	TRBV29-1	TRBJ1-2	.	CSAGKLERSGYTF	TGCAGCGCTGGTAAATTGGAAAGGAGCGGCTACACCTTC
.	TRBV19	TRBJ1-3	.	CASTKTVRSGNTIYF	TGTGCCAGTACCAAGACAGTACGCTCTGGAAACACCATATATTTT
.	TRBV7-2	TRBJ1-2	.	CASSLVEEGSYTF	TGTGCCAGCAGCTTAGTAGAGGAGGGCAGCTACACCTTC
.	TRBV18	TRBJ2-7	.	CASSPPAAYEQYF	TGTGCCAGCTCACCACCGGCGGCCTACGAGCAGTACTTC
few	TRBV11-2	TRBJ2-1	TRBD2	CASSFAGTRVYNEQFF	TGTGCCAGCAGCTTCGCCGGGACTAGGGTGTACAATGAGCAGTTCTTC
.	TRBV9	TRBJ2-1	.	CASSRRTAFSYNEQFF	TGTGCCAGCAGCAGAAGGACAGCCTTCTCCTACAATGAGCAGTTCTTC
.	TRBV9	TRBJ2-1	TRBD2	CASSARGGRGNEQFF	TGTGCCAGCAGCGCGCGGGGGGGCCGTGGCAATGAGCAGTTCTTC
.	TRBV7-9	TRBJ2-1	TRBD1	CASSFVTGGYNEQFF	TGTGCCAGCAGCTTCGTGACAGGGGGCTACAATGAGCAGTTCTTC
.	TRBV9	TRBJ1-2	.	CASSGQEYGYTF	TGTGCCAGCAGCGGACAGGAATATGGCTACACCTTC
.	TRBV4-2	TRBJ2-7	TRBD1	CASSQGWDRRYEQYF	TGTGCCAGCAGCCAAGGGTGGGACAGGCGATACGAGCAGTACTTC
.	TRBV27	TRBJ1-5	.	CASKSLWGPGEPQHF	TGTGCCAGTAAGTCCCTATGGGGGCCCGGGGAGCCCCAGCATTTT
.	TRBV4-3	TRBJ2-3	.	CASSQGGLEEDTQYF	TGCGCCAGCAGCCAGGGTGGACTGGAGGAAGATACGCAGTATTTT
once	TRBV6-1	TRBJ2-1	TRBD2	CASSEWPTSGVSSYNEQFF	TGTGCCAGCAGTGAATGGCCCACTAGCGGGGTTTCGTCTTACAATGAGCAGTTCTTC
.	TRBV13	TRBJ2-2	TRBD1	CASSLDVQGDTGELFF	TGTGCCAGCAGCTTAGATGTCCAGGGGGACACCGGGGAGCTGTTTTTT
.	TRBV5-4	TRBJ2-5	.	CASSLVAGASETQYF	TGTGCCAGCAGCTTGGTCGCGGGGGCTTCGGAGACCCAGTACTTC
.	TRBV25-1	TRBJ2-5	TRBD2	CASSEYERGARTQYF	TGTGCCAGCAGTGAATACGAGCGGGGGGCGAGGACCCAGTACTTC
.	TRBV28	TRBJ2-7	.	CASSRTDVYEQYF	TGTGCCAGCAGTCGGACAGATGTCTACGAGCAGTACTTC
.	TRBV11-3	TRBJ2-7	TRBD2	CASSLEAGTHEQYF	TGTGCCAGCAGCTTAGAAGCGGGGACCCACGAGCAGTACTTC
.	TRBV6-6	TRBJ2-1	.	CASSYSGVPNNEQFF	TGTGCCAGCAGTTACTCCGGGGTCCCAAACAATGAGCAGTTCTTC
.	TRBV29-1	TRBJ2-1	TRBD2	CSVGLAVHNEQFF	TGCAGCGTGGGACTAGCGGTTCACAATGAGCAGTTCTTC
few	TRBV19	TRBJ2-7	.	CASSIAGDGYEQYF	TGTGCCAGTAGTATAGCAGGGGACGGCTACGAGCAGTACTTC
once	TRBV24-1	TRBJ1-4	TRBD1	CATSDPRDRGGNEKLFF	TGTGCCACCAGTGACCCCCGGGACAGGGGGGGTAATGAAAAACTGTTTTTT
.	TRBV7-9	TRBJ2-1	.	CASSLTRQAISHNEQFF	TGTGCCAGCAGCTTAACCCGACAGGCAATATCCCACAATGAGCAGTTCTTC
.	TRBV4-1	TRBJ2-5	.	CASSQDGLGPRGWETQYF	TGCGCCAGCAGCCAAGACGGGCTGGGCCCCCGGGGTTGGGAGACCCAGTACTTC
.	TRBV5-4	TRBJ2-3	.	CASSFQNTQYF	TGTGCCAGCAGCTTTCAAAATACGCAGTATTTT
.	TRBV10-3	TRBJ2-7	.	CATRTDRSSYEQYF	TGTGCCACTCGGACTGATAGGAGCTCCTACGAGCAGTACTTC
.	TRBV7-6	TRBJ2-7	.	CASSLVETVGYEQYF	TGTGCCAGCAGCTTAGTAGAGACAGTAGGCTACGAGCAGTACTTC
.	TRBV21-1	TRBJ2-2	.	CASSKVGPQSHTGELFF	TGTGCCAGCAGCAAAGTGGGCCCACAGTCACACACCGGGGAGCTGTTTTTT
.	TRBV7-9	TRBJ2-7	.	CASSLALAGHEQYF	TGTGCCAGCAGCTTAGCGTTGGCAGGTCACGAGCAGTACTTC